What follows are 21 T cell receptor beta chains derived from one specimen sequenced in a study of T cell responses to AZD1222 COVID-19 vaccine. Libraries were prepared by immunoSEQ multiplex PCR; TCRdb keeps only in-frame clonotypes and omits some of them. The sample holds 200,000 to 250,000 clones, under 95% seen once. Here the sequenced sample was peripheral blood, taken on day 0 of MenACWY control vaccination. These receptors all stem from an adult in good health.

The chain joins TRBV3-1 (or the pseudogene TRBV3-2) to TRBJ1-3, with D perhaps matching TRBD1 (5 bases). The germline gives CDR1 LGHDT, CDR2 YNNKEL (reference sequence). The CDR3 has 16 residues. V shed 4 bases and J shed 4 bases, with 17 bases lying between them. Written as DNA, the CDR3 is TGTGCCAGCAGCCTGACCTGGAGGGGTTCGGGAAACACCATATATTTT. It encodes CASSLTWRGSGNTIYF.

The rearrangement joins TRBV30 to TRBJ2-2; weak D call: TRBD2 (6 bases). The germline V and J ends were trimmed by 5 bases and 5 bases, with 15 bases remaining between them. The CDR3 spans 14 residues. Germline lookup yields CDR1 GTSNPN and CDR2 SVGIG (reference sequence). The CDR3 DNA reads as TGTGCCTGGGACCCTTATAGCGGAACCGGGGAGCTGTTTTTT. Its translation is CAWDPYSGTGELFF.

The V call is TRBV19, the J call TRBJ2-2; possibly TRBD1 or TRBD2 for D (6 bases each). This CDR3 contains 15 residues. Germline CDR1 LNHDA, CDR2 SQIVND (reference sequence). V was pared by 3 bases and J by 5 bases, with 13 bases between. The DNA of the CDR3 is TGTGCCAGTAGTATCGGGGGCGCGGGGACCGGGGAGCTGTTTTTT. Its protein is CASSIGGAGTGELFF.

The J gene is TRBJ1-6, the V gene TRBV7-2; D uncertain. Trimming pared 3 bases from V and 7 bases from J, leaving 10 bases between. CDR1 is SGHTA, CDR2 FQGNSA, per germline. CDR3 length: 14 amino acids. The CDR3 protein is CASSFHSMNSPLHF. In DNA form, the CDR3 reads TGTGCCAGCAGCTTCCACAGTATGAATTCACCCCTCCACTTT.

This chain uses TRBV7-2 with TRBJ1-5, with D possibly matching TRBD1 (5 bases). Germline V lookup: CDR1 SGHTA, CDR2 FQGNSA. The CDR3 extends over 15 amino acids. The ends were cut back, 4 bases at V and 0 bases at J, with 10 bases in the middle. CDR3 region: CASSWQGNSNQPQHF. The DNA of the CDR3 is TGTGCCAGCAGCTGGCAGGGCAATAGCAATCAGCCCCAGCATTTT. The full variable domain, its missing parts supplied by reference TRBV7-2 and TRBJ1-5, is GAGVSQSPSNKVTEKGKDVELRCDPISGHTALYWYRQSLGQGLEFLIYFQGNSAPDKSGLPSDRFSAERTGGSVSTLTIQRTQQEDSAVYLCASSWQGNSNQPQHFGDGTRLSIL.

The chain carries TRBV4-1 and TRBJ2-2, with D tentatively TRBD1 or TRBD2 (6 bases each). V was shortened by 4 bases and J by 6 bases, with 18 bases between the two germline ends. The CDR3 sequence is 16 residues long. In germline, CDR1 is MGHRA, CDR2 YSYEKL. CDR3 region: CASSPGGTLRSGELFF. CDR3 in DNA: TGCGCCAGCAGCCCAGGCGGGACATTACGTTCCGGGGAGCTGTTTTTT.

A single count supports this clone. The rearrangement links TRBV30 to TRBJ2-1, with D unclear. The CDR3 runs 13 residues. V was pared by 5 bases and J by 1 base, with 9 bases between. Per the germline V gene, CDR1 is GTSNPN and CDR2 is SVGIG (reference sequence). The CDR3 protein is CAWLQISYNEQFF. The DNA for the CDR3 is TGTGCCTGGCTGCAGATATCCTACAATGAGCAGTTCTTC.

V is TRBV5-1 and J is TRBJ2-1; 11 nucleotides agree with TRBD2. Germline CDR1 is SGHRS and CDR2 is YFSETQ. CDR3 length: 14 amino acids. With V trimmed by 6 bases and J by 8 bases, 7 bases remained unmatched. The CDR3 DNA follows: TGCGCCAGCACCGTAGCGGGGGGGCCCCATGAGCAGTTCTTC. This translates into CASTVAGGPHEQFF. The whole variable domain, remainder taken from reference TRBV5-1 and TRBJ2-1, is KAGVTQTPRYLIKTRGQQVTLSCSPISGHRSVSWYQQTPGQGLQFLFEYFSETQRNKGNFPGRFSGRQFSNSRSEMNVSTLELGDSALYLCASTVAGGPHEQFFGPGTRLTVL.

The chain joins TRBV15 to TRBJ2-3; D is unclear. The CDR3 is made up of 12 amino acids. V was cut by 0 bases and J by 7 bases, with 5 bases left in between. Per germline, CDR1 LNHNV and CDR2 YYDKDF (reference sequence). This CDR3 is CATSRDRYTQYF. The CDR3 region has the DNA TGTGCCACCAGCAGAGATAGGTATACGCAGTATTTT.

This chain connects TRBV6-1 to TRBJ1-1; D uncertain. This CDR3 is 13 amino acids long. Germline V gives CDR1 MNHNS, CDR2 SASEGT. The germline V and J ends were trimmed by 0 bases and 5 bases, with 7 bases remaining between them. CDR3 bases: TGTGCCAGCAGTGAAGCAGCTATAACTGAAGCTTTCTTT. It is translated as CASSEAAITEAFF.

V gene TRBV19 combines with J gene TRBJ1-5; D remains unclear. V shed 3 bases and J shed 7 bases, with 13 bases lying between them. The CDR3 totals 14 residues. Germline V gene lookup returns CDR1 LNHDA and CDR2 SQIVND (reference sequence). Here the CDR3 DNA reads TGTGCCAGTAGTATGGACGGGTCTCGGCAGCCCCAGCATTTT. Encoded protein: CASSMDGSRQPQHF.

The chain joins TRBV5-4 to TRBJ1-1; D gene unclear. CDR1 SGHNT and CDR2 YYREEE come from the germline V gene (reference sequence). This CDR3 region has 14 residues. Between the trimmed V and J ends, which lost 2 bases and 1 base, there was a span of 9 bases. This CDR3 reads CASSLRTANTEAFF. Written as DNA, the CDR3 is TGTGCCAGCAGCTTAAGGACCGCGAACACTGAAGCTTTCTTT. Looking up the rest from reference TRBV5-4 and TRBJ1-1 gives the full variable domain: ETGVTQSPTHLIKTRGQQVTLRCSSQSGHNTVSWYQQALGQGPQFIFQYYREEENGRGNFPPRFSGLQFPNYSSELNVNALELDDSALYLCASSLRTANTEAFFGQGTRLTVV.

The genes are TRBV11-2 and TRBJ2-7; D remains ambiguous. The CDR3 extends over 15 amino acids. Trimming removed 1 base at V and 0 bases at J, with 10 bases between. Germline loops: CDR1 SGHAT, CDR2 FQNNGV. The CDR3 loop is CASSLGPASSYEQYF. The CDR3 DNA is TGTGCCAGCAGCTTAGGCCCGGCTAGCTCCTACGAGCAGTACTTC.

Here the CDR3 DNA reads TGTGCCAGCAGGGCGATGACCCAGCCCCAGCATTTT. Translating it yields CASRAMTQPQHF. The rearrangement joins TRBV2 to TRBJ1-5, with D hard to call. Germline V gene lookup returns CDR1 SNHLY and CDR2 FYNNEI. The CDR3 length is 12 residues. V was shortened by 6 bases and J by 7 bases, with 10 bases between the two germline ends. The whole variable domain, remainder taken from reference TRBV2 and TRBJ1-5, is EPEVTQTPSHQVTQMGQEVILRCVPISNHLYFYWYRQILGQKVEFLVSFYNNEISEKSEIFDDQFSVERPDGSNFTLKIRSTKLEDSAMYFCASRAMTQPQHFGDGTRLSIL.

J is TRBJ1-1 and V is TRBV5-4; no definite D call. Germline lookup yields CDR1 SGHNT and CDR2 YYREEE (reference sequence). The CDR3 totals 12 residues. Trimming took off 0 bases at V and 4 bases at J, with 4 bases between the two ends. CDR3 sequence (DNA): TGTGCCAGCAGCTTGGCCGTCACTGAAGCTTTCTTT. Amino acids: CASSLAVTEAFF.

The CDR3 DNA sequence: TGTGCCAGCAGCGAGTTGGGCTATGAGCAGTTCTTC. Its translation: CASSELGYEQFF. The chain combines TRBV9 with TRBJ2-1; the D is unclear. CDR1 and CDR2 (germline): SGDLS, YYNGEE. V lost 3 bases and J 8 bases, leaving 9 bases between the germline ends. The CDR3 is 12 residues long.

This chain connects TRBV7-2 to TRBJ2-7; perhaps D is TRBD1 or TRBD2 (5 bases each). CDR3 length: 15 residues. Germline V CDR1 and CDR2: SGHTA, FQGNSA. Trimming pared 5 bases from V and 0 bases from J, leaving 14 bases between. The CDR3 DNA reads as TGTGCCAGCAGCCGGCAGCAGGGACCCTCCTACGAGCAGTACTTC. Translated, it gives CASSRQQGPSYEQYF.

The chain employs TRBV7-9 and TRBJ1-4; D perhaps matches TRBD1 (6 bases). Trimming cost V 1 base and J 5 bases, with 8 bases left between them. Per the germline V gene, CDR1 is SEHNR and CDR2 is FQNEAQ (reference sequence). There are 14 residues in the CDR3. In DNA, the CDR3 is TGTGCCAGCAGCTTAGTACAGGGCAATGAAAAACTGTTTTTT. Residues: CASSLVQGNEKLFF.

The chain links TRBV3-1 (or the pseudogene TRBV3-2) to TRBJ1-1; D gene ambiguous. This CDR3 contains 12 residues. Trimming left V 4 bases short and J 2 bases short, with 5 bases between. Germline V CDR1 and CDR2: LGHDT, YNNKEL (reference sequence). The CDR3 here is CASSRINTEAFF. DNA of the CDR3: TGTGCCAGCAGCCGCATTAACACTGAAGCTTTCTTT.

The chain employs TRBV30 and TRBJ1-2, with no clear D. Trimming left V 2 bases short and J 0 bases short, with 4 bases between. The germline V gene has CDR1 GTSNPN and CDR2 SVGIG (reference sequence). The CDR3 covers 12 residues. CDR3 loop: CAWSFSNYGYTF. CDR3 nucleotides: TGTGCCTGGAGTTTTTCTAACTATGGCTACACCTTC.

The V call is TRBV3-1 (or the pseudogene TRBV3-2), the J call TRBJ1-2, with D perhaps TRBD1 (6 bases). Trimming removed 1 base at V and 3 bases at J, with 9 bases between. CDR3 length: 14 residues. Germline-derived CDR1 and CDR2 are LGHDT and YNNKEL (reference sequence). The CDR3 bases are TGTGCCAGCAGCCAAGGAGGGGGTTACTATGGCTACACCTTC. Encoded protein: CASSQGGGYYGYTF.